One and the same sample provided the 4 T cell receptor beta chains below, sequenced in a study of CD8 T cells in Susac syndrome (dated by TCRdb to 2018 to 2020). Library preparation employed the immunoSEQ multiplex PCR assay. RNA was extracted with the RNeasy kit and roughly 0.45 to 1 ug was reverse transcribed using random hexamers. The raw public reads went through TCRdb reprocessing: fastp at Q25, MiXCR clone calling, in-frame beta chains kept. Here each entry gathers all rows of one CDR3 protein and keeps the most common genes and DNA. Recorded for this sample are 250,000 to 300,000 distinct CDR3 sequences; about 88% of them occurred a single time. Jointly, the top ten make up approximately 0.12% of the sample. The sequenced material came from CD8+ T cells from PBMCs. The receptors come from a human donor with multiple sclerosis.

This chain uses TRBV28 with TRBJ2-1; possible D gene TRBD1, 5 bases. This CDR3 has 13 amino acids. Germline values: CDR1 MDHEN, CDR2 SYDVKM. The V gene lost 3 bases and the J gene lost 7 bases, with 10 bases spanning the gap. The CDR3 DNA reads TGTGCCAGCAGTTTTGCCCCAGGGAATGAGCAGTTCTTC. Residues: CASSFAPGNEQFF.

A word on this clonotype: One end of the junction fails to match germline, which may point to a read error. The chain combines TRBV12-3 or TRBV12-4 with TRBJ1-2; D unresolved. CDR3 size: 14 residues. In DNA form, the CDR3 reads TGTGCCAGCAGTTTTCAGGAGGGAAACTATGGCTACACTTTC. It specifies CASSFQEGNYGYTF.

The gene calls are TRBV7-9 and TRBJ2-1; TRBD2 agrees at 11 bases. With V trimmed by 0 bases and J by 2 bases, 3 bases remained unmatched. The CDR3 loop spans 17 amino acids. Germline CDR1 is SEHNR and CDR2 is FQNEAQ (reference sequence). The CDR3 protein is CASSLAKGLAAYNEQFF. The CDR3 DNA reads as TGTGCCAGCAGCTTAGCGAAGGGACTAGCGGCCTACAATGAGCAGTTCTTC.

The J gene is TRBJ2-7, the V gene TRBV9; D is ambiguous. V dropped 3 bases and J dropped 0 bases, with 10 bases sitting between them. Germline CDR1 SGDLS, CDR2 YYNGEE. The CDR3 is made up of 14 amino acids. CDR3 residues: CASSEWADSYEQYF. CDR3 DNA: TGTGCCAGCAGCGAATGGGCGGACTCCTACGAGCAGTACTTC.